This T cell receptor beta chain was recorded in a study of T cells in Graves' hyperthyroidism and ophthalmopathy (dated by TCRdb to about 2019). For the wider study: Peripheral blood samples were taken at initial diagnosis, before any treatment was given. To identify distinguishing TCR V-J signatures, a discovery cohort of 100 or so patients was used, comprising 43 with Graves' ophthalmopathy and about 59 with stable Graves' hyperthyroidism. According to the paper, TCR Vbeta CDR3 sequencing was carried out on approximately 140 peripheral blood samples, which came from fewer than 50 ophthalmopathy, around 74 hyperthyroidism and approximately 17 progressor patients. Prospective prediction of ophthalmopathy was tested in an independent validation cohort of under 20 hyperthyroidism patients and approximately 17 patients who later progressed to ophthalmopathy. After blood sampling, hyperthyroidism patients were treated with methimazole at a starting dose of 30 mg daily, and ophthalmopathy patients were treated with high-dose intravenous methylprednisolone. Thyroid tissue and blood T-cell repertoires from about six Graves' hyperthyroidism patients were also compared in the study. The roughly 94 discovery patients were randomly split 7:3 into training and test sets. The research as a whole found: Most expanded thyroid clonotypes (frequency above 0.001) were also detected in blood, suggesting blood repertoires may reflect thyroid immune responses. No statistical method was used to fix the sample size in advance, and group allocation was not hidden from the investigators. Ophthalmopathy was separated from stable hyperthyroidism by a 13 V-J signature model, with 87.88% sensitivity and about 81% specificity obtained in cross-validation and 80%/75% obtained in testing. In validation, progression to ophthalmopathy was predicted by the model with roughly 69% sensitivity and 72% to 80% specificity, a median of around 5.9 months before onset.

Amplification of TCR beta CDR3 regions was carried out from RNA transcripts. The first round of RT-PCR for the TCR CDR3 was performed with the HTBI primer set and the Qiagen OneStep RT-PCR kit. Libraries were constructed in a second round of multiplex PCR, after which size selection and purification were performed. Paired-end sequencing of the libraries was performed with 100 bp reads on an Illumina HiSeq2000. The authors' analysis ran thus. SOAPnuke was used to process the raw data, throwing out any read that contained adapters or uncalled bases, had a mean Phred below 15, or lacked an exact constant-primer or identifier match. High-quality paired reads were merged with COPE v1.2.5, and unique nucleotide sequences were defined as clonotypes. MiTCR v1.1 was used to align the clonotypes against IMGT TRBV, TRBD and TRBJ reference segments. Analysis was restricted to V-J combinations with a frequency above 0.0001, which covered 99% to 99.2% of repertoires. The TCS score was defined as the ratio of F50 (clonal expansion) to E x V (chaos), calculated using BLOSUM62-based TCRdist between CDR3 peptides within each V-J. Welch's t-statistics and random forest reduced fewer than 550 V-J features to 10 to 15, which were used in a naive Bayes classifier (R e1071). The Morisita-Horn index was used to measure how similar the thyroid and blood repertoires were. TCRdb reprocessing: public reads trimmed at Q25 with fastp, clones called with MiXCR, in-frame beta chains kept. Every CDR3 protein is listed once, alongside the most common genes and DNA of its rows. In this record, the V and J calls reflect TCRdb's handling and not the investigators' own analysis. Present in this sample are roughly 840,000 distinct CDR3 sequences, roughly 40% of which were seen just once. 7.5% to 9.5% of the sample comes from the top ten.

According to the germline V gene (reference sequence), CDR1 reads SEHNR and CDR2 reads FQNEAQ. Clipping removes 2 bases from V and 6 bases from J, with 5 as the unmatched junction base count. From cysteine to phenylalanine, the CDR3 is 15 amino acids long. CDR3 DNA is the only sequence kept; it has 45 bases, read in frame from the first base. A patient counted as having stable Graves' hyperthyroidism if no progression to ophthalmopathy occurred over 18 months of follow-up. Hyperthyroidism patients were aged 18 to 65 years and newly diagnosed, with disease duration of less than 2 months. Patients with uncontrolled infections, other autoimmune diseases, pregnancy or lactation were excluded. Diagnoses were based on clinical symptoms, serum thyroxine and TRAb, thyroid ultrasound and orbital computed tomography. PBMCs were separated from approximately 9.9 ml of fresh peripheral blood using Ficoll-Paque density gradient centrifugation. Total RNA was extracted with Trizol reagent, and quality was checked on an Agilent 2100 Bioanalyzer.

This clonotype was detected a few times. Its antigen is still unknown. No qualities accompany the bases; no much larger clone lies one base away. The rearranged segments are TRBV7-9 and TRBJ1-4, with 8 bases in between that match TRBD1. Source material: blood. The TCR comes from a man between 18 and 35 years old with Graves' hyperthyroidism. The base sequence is TGTGCCAGCAGCTTATCCAGGGGGCCGGATGAAAAACTGTTTTTT. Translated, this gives CASSLSRGPDEKLFF.